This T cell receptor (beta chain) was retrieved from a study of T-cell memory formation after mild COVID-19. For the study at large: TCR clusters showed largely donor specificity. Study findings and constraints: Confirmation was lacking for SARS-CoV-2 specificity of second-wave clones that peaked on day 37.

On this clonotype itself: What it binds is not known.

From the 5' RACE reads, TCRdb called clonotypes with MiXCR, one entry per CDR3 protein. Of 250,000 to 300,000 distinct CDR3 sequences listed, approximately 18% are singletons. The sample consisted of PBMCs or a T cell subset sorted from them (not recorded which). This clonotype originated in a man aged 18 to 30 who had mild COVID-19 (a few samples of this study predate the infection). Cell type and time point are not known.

CDR3 region: CSAARGDSYGYTF. CDR3 sequence (DNA): TGCAGCGCTGCGAGGGGGGATAGCTATGGCTACACCTTC. V usage is TRBV29-1 and J usage is TRBJ1-2; a weak D match, TRBD1 (6 bases). This CDR3 spans 13 amino acids. The germline CDR1 and CDR2 sequences are SQVTM and ANQGSEA. Trimming took 7 bases from V and 4 from J, leaving 16 bases between them.